This passage covers 27 T cell receptor beta chains from one sample sequenced in a study of T cells in Graves' hyperthyroidism and ophthalmopathy. RNA transcripts provided the source from which TCR beta CDR3 regions were amplified. The TCR CDR3 was amplified in a first-round RT-PCR using the HTBI primer set. TCRdb reprocessed the multiplex PCR reads via MiXCR and lists one record per CDR3 protein. The table lists hundreds of thousands of distinct CDR3 sequences, 38% of them singletons. The sample taken for sequencing was blood. These receptors came from a man aged 18 to 29 with Graves' hyperthyroidism.

This clonotype was picked up many times. The chain is built from TRBV7-8 and TRBJ1-1; possible D gene TRBD1, 6 bases. V lost 6 bases, J lost 5 bases, and 16 bases lay in between. The CDR3 sequence is 14 residues long. Per the germline V gene, CDR1 is SGHVS and CDR2 is FQNEAQ. The CDR3 coding sequence is TGTGCCAGCAGGTACAGGGACCCTGGGACTGAAGCTTTCTTT. It is translated as CASRYRDPGTEAFF.

To note about this clonotype: A clone one base away is much larger, so this may be a read error. This chain joins TRBV24-1 and TRBJ2-7; D call uncertain. The V and J ends lost 6 bases and 0 bases respectively, with 5 bases between them. Germline V lookup: CDR1 KGHDR, CDR2 SFDVKD. The CDR3 loop spans 12 amino acids. CDR3 region: CATSHSSYEQYF. The DNA of the CDR3 is TGTGCCACCAGTCACAGCTCCTACGAGCAGTACTTC.

This clonotype was found many times. The rearrangement joins TRBV7-2 to TRBJ2-7, with 7 bases identical to TRBD1. The CDR3 spans 15 residues. Trimming took 3 bases from V and 1 from J; bases not matched to a gene: 6. The germline CDR1 and CDR2 sequences are SGHTA and FQGNSA. The CDR3 coding sequence is TGTGCCAGCAGCTTGCCCCCGGGACAGTCCTACGAGCAGTACTTC. Protein: CASSLPPGQSYEQYF. Together with reference TRBV7-2 and TRBJ2-7, the CDR3 gives the full variable domain: GAGVSQSPSNKVTEKGKDVELRCDPISGHTALYWYRQSLGQGLEFLIYFQGNSAPDKSGLPSDRFSAERTGGSVSTLTIQRTQQEDSAVYLCASSLPPGQSYEQYFGPGTRLTVT.

The CDR3: CSVEFTGEETQYF. The CDR3 nucleotides are TGCAGCGTTGAATTCACAGGGGAAGAGACCCAGTACTTC. The gene calls are TRBV29-1 and TRBJ2-5; TRBD1 agrees at 7 bases. The germline CDR1 and CDR2 sequences are SQVTM and ANQGSEA. The CDR3 length is 13 residues. Trimming cost V 2 bases and J 3 bases; bases outside gene matches: 3. The full variable domain, with the rest looked up from reference TRBV29-1 and TRBJ2-5, is SAVISQKPSRDICQRGTSLTIQCQVDSQVTMMFWYRQQPGQSLTLIATANQGSEATYESGFVIDKFPISRPNLTFSTLTVSNMSPEDSSIYLCSVEFTGEETQYFGPGTRLLVL.

This clonotype was detected a few times. The gene calls are TRBV24-1 and TRBJ1-4, with TRBD1 identical over 11 bases. CDR1 and CDR2 from the germline V gene are KGHDR and SFDVKD. The CDR3 covers 16 residues. J lost 8 bases, V lost 11 bases, and 15 bases had no gene match. For the CDR3, the DNA is TGTGCCAGCACCGGAGCCCTGAGGACAGGGGGCGAAAAACTGTTTTTT. Its translation is CASTGALRTGGEKLFF.

The table lists this clonotype with a few counts. The V and J genes are TRBV20-1 and TRBJ2-7, with TRBD2 as a possible D gene (5 bases). Germline assignment: CDR1 DFQATT and CDR2 SNEGSKA (reference sequence). This CDR3 region has 14 residues. V was cut by 0 bases and J by 2 bases, with 11 bases left in between. The CDR3 loop is CSARDPGYTYEQYF. For the CDR3, the DNA is TGCAGTGCTAGAGATCCGGGATACACCTACGAGCAGTACTTC.

This clonotype has ten or more counts. This rearrangement joins TRBV4-1 to TRBJ2-7; D ambiguous. The CDR3 is 14 residues long. The germline V and J ends were trimmed by 0 bases and 1 base, with 7 bases remaining between them. The germline gives CDR1 MGHRA, CDR2 YSYEKL. The CDR3 sequence: CASSQEARSYEQYF. The CDR3 nucleotides are TGCGCCAGCAGCCAAGAGGCCAGGTCCTACGAGCAGTACTTC.

Ten or more counts support this clonotype. The rearrangement links TRBV19 to TRBJ1-5, with 7 positions matching TRBD1. V was clipped by 4 bases and J by 4 bases; unmatched bases: 7. The germline gives CDR1 LNHDA, CDR2 SQIVND (reference sequence). The CDR3 sequence is 15 residues long. CDR3 region: CASSTYRGGNQPQHF. The CDR3 coding sequence is TGTGCCAGTAGTACCTACAGGGGTGGGAATCAGCCCCAGCATTTT.

This rearrangement joins TRBV9 to TRBJ1-1, with D possibly being TRBD1 (6 bases). V lost 3 bases and J 1 base, leaving 10 bases between the germline ends. Germline V lookup: CDR1 SGDLS, CDR2 YYNGEE. The CDR3 has 14 amino acids. In DNA, the CDR3 is TGTGCCAGCAGCGCACCACAGGGGAACACTGAAGCTTTCTTT. This sequence encodes CASSAPQGNTEAFF. Supplemented by reference TRBV9 and TRBJ1-1, the full variable domain reads DSGVTQTPKHLITATGQRVTLRCSPRSGDLSVYWYQQSLDQGLQFLIQYYNGEERAKGNILERFSAQQFPDLHSELNLSSLELGDSALYFCASSAPQGNTEAFFGQGTRLTVV.

This clonotype has just a few counts. The chain employs TRBV4-1 and TRBJ1-6; D possibly corresponds to TRBD1 (5 bases). The V gene lost 0 bases and the J gene lost 11 bases, with 8 bases spanning the gap. CDR1 and CDR2 from the germline V gene are MGHRA and YSYEKL. CDR3 size: 13 residues. As DNA, the CDR3 is TGCGCCAGCAGCCAAGAAGGGGCCGCACCCCTCCACTTT. Its protein product is CASSQEGAAPLHF.

At least ten counts were recorded for this clonotype. The rearrangement links TRBV2 to TRBJ2-7, with 9 bases that match TRBD1. J lost 10 bases, V lost 4 bases, and 5 bases had no gene match. CDR1 and CDR2 (germline): SNHLY, FYNNEI. The CDR3 has 12 residues. The CDR3: CASSVDRGVQYF. The CDR3 nucleotides read TGTGCCAGCAGTGTCGACAGGGGGGTTCAGTACTTC.

This clonotype was detected many times. The CDR3, as DNA: TGTGCCAGCAGCTTCGGTCGGACCCAGTACTTC. Amino acid sequence: CASSFGRTQYF. The gene calls are TRBV7-9 and TRBJ2-5; D gene ambiguous. The CDR3 has 11 residues. The germline V gene encodes CDR1 SEHNR and CDR2 FQNEAQ (reference sequence). Trimming removed 3 bases at V and 7 bases at J, with 6 bases between.

On this clonotype: Germline and junction disagree at one end, which may indicate a read error. The CDR3 is CASSRWDKDPYEQYF. CDR3 DNA sequence: TGCGCCAGCAGCCGATGGGACAAGGACCCCTACGAGCAGTACTTC. The chain employs TRBV5-5 and TRBJ2-7; D perhaps matches TRBD1 (6 bases). Germline assignment: CDR1 SGHKS and CDR2 YYEKEE (reference sequence). There are 15 residues in the CDR3.

This sequence joins TRBV11-2 and TRBJ1-4, with D maybe TRBD1 (6 bases). There are 14 residues in the CDR3. V dropped 5 bases and J dropped 9 bases, with 16 bases sitting between them. CDR1 is SGHAT, CDR2 FQNNGV, per germline. CDR3 sequence: CASSAPETGKKLFF. The CDR3 bases are TGTGCCAGCAGCGCCCCGGAGACAGGCAAAAAACTGTTTTTT.

The chain joins TRBV7-8 to TRBJ2-7; TRBD1 agrees at 7 bases. V trimming: 2 bases; J trimming: 3 bases; junction bases outside the gene matches: 7. The germline CDR1 and CDR2 sequences are SGHVS and FQNEAQ. This CDR3 is built from 15 residues. The DNA of the CDR3 is TGTGCCAGCAGCTTAAGAGGGACAGAGGGCTACGAGCAGTACTTC. Residues: CASSLRGTEGYEQYF.

The chain employs TRBV11-1 and TRBJ2-2; 7 bases match TRBD1. The CDR3 sequence is 16 residues long. The ends lost 3 bases at V and 4 bases at J; junction bases unmatched: 8. Germline CDR1 is SGHAT and CDR2 is FQDESV (reference sequence). CDR3 amino acids: CASSLTSTGPTGELFF. For the CDR3, the DNA is TGTGCCAGCAGCTTGACATCGACAGGGCCCACCGGGGAGCTGTTTTTT.

This clonotype came up a few times. The rearrangement joins TRBV20-1 to TRBJ2-7; weak D call: TRBD2 (6 bases). The CDR3 is made up of 14 amino acids. Trimming cost V 2 bases and J 2 bases, with 13 bases left between them. CDR1 and CDR2 from the germline V gene are DFQATT and SNEGSKA (reference sequence). The CDR3 protein is CSARNTGATYEQYF. The CDR3 coding sequence is TGCAGTGCTAGAAATACGGGAGCCACCTACGAGCAGTACTTC.

As concerns this clonotype: A read error may account for a junction end that differs from germline. This rearrangement joins TRBV7-9 to TRBJ2-2; possibly TRBD1 for D (6 bases). CDR1 is SEHNR, CDR2 FQNEAQ, per germline (reference sequence). This CDR3 is 14 amino acids long. The CDR3 region is CASSIGWDTGEPFF. For the CDR3, the DNA is TGTGCCAGTAGTATAGGGTGGGACACCGGGGAGCCGTTTTTT.

A few counts support this clonotype. This chain joins TRBV2 and TRBJ2-7; 11 bases are shared with TRBD1. V was pared by 1 base and J by 6 bases, with 5 bases of the junction left unmatched. Germline values: CDR1 SNHLY, CDR2 FYNNEI. The CDR3 covers 15 residues. The CDR3 DNA is TGTGCCAGCAGTGAAGGCCGGACAGGGGGCGCCGAGCAGTACTTC. As protein: CASSEGRTGGAEQYF.

The chain uses TRBV10-3 and TRBJ1-1; 9 nucleotides match TRBD1. Per germline, CDR1 ENHRY and CDR2 SYGVKD. V lost 5 bases and J lost 4; bases outside the gene matches: 8. The length of the CDR3 is 15 residues. CDR3: CAISTGTGRITEAFF. The CDR3 DNA reads as TGTGCCATCAGTACCGGGACAGGGCGAATCACTGAAGCTTTCTTT.

This clonotype has more than one count but fewer than ten. The V call is TRBV6-5, the J call TRBJ1-2, with D possibly TRBD1 on 6 matching bases. Germline V gene lookup returns CDR1 MNHEY and CDR2 SVGAGI. V lost 6 bases and J lost 6, with 17 bases in between. The CDR3 has 14 amino acids. This CDR3 reads CASSLLRGANGYTF. The CDR3 coding sequence is TGTGCCAGCAGCCTCCTTAGGGGGGCAAATGGCTACACCTTC.

The chain combines TRBV9 with TRBJ2-6, with TRBD1 matching over 7 bases. The CDR3 consists of 17 residues. Germline V gives CDR1 SGDLS, CDR2 YYNGEE. Trimming took 5 bases from V and 7 from J; bases not matched to a gene: 15. CDR3 loop: CASSPLLGTVVANVLTF. Here the CDR3 DNA reads TGTGCCAGCAGTCCGCTTCTGGGGACAGTGGTCGCCAACGTCCTGACTTTC.

This clonotype was seen at least ten times. The chain couples TRBV7-9 to TRBJ2-7; 11 nucleotides line up with TRBD2. This CDR3 comprises 16 residues. The germline gives CDR1 SEHNR, CDR2 FQNEAQ (reference sequence). The junction had 10 bases not matched to a gene; V was cut back by 3 bases and J by 6 bases. CDR3 nucleotides: TGTGCCAGCAGCTTGCAACTAGCGGGGGAAATGGGCGAGCAGTACTTC. Amino acids: CASSLQLAGEMGEQYF.

The chain is built from TRBV9 and TRBJ1-4; 7 bases line up with TRBD1. This CDR3 comprises 13 residues. After removal of 3 bases from V and 8 bases from J, the junction contained 4 bases not matched to a gene. In germline, CDR1 is SGDLS, CDR2 YYNGEE. DNA of the CDR3: TGTGCCAGCAGCGGGCCCAGGGGGGAAAAACTGTTTTTT. It encodes CASSGPRGEKLFF.

This clonotype was counted many times. CDR3 protein: CSAREDPSGRAGEQYF. The CDR3 DNA follows: TGCAGTGCTAGAGAGGACCCTAGCGGGAGGGCGGGGGAGCAGTACTTC. The chain uses TRBV20-1 and TRBJ2-7; 12 bases fit TRBD2. The trim removed 0 bases at V and 7 bases at J, leaving 10 bases unmatched. CDR1 is DFQATT and CDR2 is SNEGSKA in the germline V gene (reference sequence). The length of the CDR3 is 16 residues.

This clonotype was observed at least ten times. The chain carries TRBV7-2 and TRBJ2-7; possible D gene TRBD2, 7 bases. From germline, CDR1 is SGHTA and CDR2 FQGNSA. The CDR3 runs 15 residues. V was cut by 4 bases and J by 5 bases, with 18 bases left in between. CDR3: CASSSGLTGYDEQYF. CDR3 sequence (DNA): TGTGCCAGCAGCTCGGGACTAACAGGGTACGACGAGCAGTACTTC.

This clonotype was seen once. V gene TRBV10-3 combines with J gene TRBJ1-6, with TRBD1 matching 7 bases. Unmatched junction bases numbered 7, after V lost 4 bases and J lost 7 bases. Germline V gives CDR1 ENHRY, CDR2 SYGVKD. The CDR3 is 15 residues long. The CDR3 reads CAISGTGQQNSPLHF. The CDR3, as DNA: TGTGCCATCAGTGGGACGGGACAGCAAAATTCACCCCTCCACTTT.